The T cell receptor beta chain under discussion was sequenced for a study of blood T cells in healthy people across ages. Notes on the study in general: Per million T cells, the diversity of TCR beta decreased roughly linearly as age advanced.

For the second PCR, which ran for roughly 6 to 11 cycles, a sample-barcoded 5' primer and a J-beta primer mix were used. Each CDR3 protein gets one entry after TCRdb re-called the 5' RACE reads with MiXCR. The table has about 640,000 distinct CDR3 sequences, roughly 31% seen once; the top ten hold 15% to 17%. This clonotype has a handful of counts. No antigen is known for it. The sample taken for sequencing was blood. The sequence came from an elderly woman in good health.

The CDR3 region is CASSPETQYF. The CDR3 nucleotides are TGTGCCAGTAGTCCAGAGACCCAGTACTTC. This sequence joins TRBV19 and TRBJ2-5; D remains ambiguous. Germline V gene lookup returns CDR1 LNHDA and CDR2 SQIVND (reference sequence). The CDR3 has 10 amino acids. Trimming removed 5 bases at V and 4 bases at J, with 2 bases between.